The source of this T cell receptor beta chain is a study of cytomegalovirus exposure and HLA in healthy donors. Notes on this clone: Its specificity is not known.

Findings and caveats of the study: It was reported that the classifier diagnosed cytomegalovirus status with high specificity and sensitivity in both the original and validation cohorts.

The primer mix had 60 Vbeta and 13 Jbeta primers. Sequencing was performed with immunoSEQ multiplex PCR; in TCRdb, only in-frame clones are kept and a portion is missing. The table records roughly 150,000 clones, approximately 83% of them present only once. Germline CDR1 reads GTSNPN; CDR2 reads SVGIG (reference sequence). Trimming left V 0 bases short and J 6 bases short, with 14 bases between. The CDR3 totals 14 residues. The V and J genes are TRBV30 and TRBJ1-2, with D uncertain. Material for sequencing was PBMCs. This TCR was sampled from a male donor in good health and CMV-seronegative. The CDR3 nucleotides are TGTGCCTGGAGTGTACGCCTGGCCTCCGATGGCTACACCTTC. Protein sequence: CAWSVRLASDGYTF.